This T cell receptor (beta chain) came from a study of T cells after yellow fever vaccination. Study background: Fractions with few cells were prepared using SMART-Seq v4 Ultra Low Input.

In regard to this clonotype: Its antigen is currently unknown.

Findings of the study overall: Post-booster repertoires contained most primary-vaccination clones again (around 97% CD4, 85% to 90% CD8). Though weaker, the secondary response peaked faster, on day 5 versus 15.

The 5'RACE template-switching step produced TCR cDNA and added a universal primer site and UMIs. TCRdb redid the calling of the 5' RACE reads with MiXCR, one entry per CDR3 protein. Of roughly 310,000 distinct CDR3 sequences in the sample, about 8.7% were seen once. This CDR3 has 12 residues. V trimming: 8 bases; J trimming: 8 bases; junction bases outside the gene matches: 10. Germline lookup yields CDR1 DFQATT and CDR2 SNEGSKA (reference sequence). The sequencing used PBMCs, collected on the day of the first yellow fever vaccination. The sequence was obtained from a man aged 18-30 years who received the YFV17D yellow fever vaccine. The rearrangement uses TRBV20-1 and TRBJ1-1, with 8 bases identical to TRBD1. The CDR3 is CSCPDRDREAFF. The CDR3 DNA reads TGCAGTTGTCCTGACCGGGACAGGGAAGCTTTCTTT.